This T cell receptor beta chain derives from a study of blood T cell repertoires in COVID-19. Sequenced by immunoSEQ multiplex PCR; TCRdb stores in-frame clones only, minus some. This table has about 110,000 clones, roughly 87% appearing once. There are 14 residues in the CDR3. CDR1 is MGHRA, CDR2 YSYEKL, per germline. With 0 bases removed from V and 7 bases from J, the gap between germline ends came to 12 bases. The sequenced material came from peripheral blood. The chain joins TRBV4-1 to TRBJ1-2; D is ambiguous. The sequence came from a man in his fifties or sixties with acute or convalescent COVID-19. The CDR3 sequence: CASSQEWQVGGYTF. The CDR3 DNA reads TGCGCCAGCAGCCAAGAGTGGCAGGTTGGTGGCTACACCTTC.